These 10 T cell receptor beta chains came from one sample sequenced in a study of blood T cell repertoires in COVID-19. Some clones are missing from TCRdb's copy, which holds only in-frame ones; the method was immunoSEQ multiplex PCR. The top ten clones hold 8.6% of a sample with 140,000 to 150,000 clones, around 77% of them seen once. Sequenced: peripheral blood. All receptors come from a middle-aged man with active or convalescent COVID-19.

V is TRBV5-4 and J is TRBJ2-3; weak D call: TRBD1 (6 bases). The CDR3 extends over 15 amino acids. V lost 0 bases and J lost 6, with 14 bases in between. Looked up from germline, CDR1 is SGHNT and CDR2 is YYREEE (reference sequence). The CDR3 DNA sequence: TGTGCCAGCAGCTTGGTGAAGGGACATCTGGATACGCAGTATTTT. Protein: CASSLVKGHLDTQYF.

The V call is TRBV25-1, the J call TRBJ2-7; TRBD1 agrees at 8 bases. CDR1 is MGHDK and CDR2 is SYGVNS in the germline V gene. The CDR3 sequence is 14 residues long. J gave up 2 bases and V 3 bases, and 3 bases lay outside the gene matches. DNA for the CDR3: TGTGCCAGCAGTGACCGGACAGGGACCTACGAGCAGTACTTC. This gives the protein CASSDRTGTYEQYF.

The CDR3 sequence is CASSIEHQPQHF. The CDR3 region has the DNA TGTGCCAGTAGTATTGAACACCAGCCCCAGCATTTT. The V call is TRBV19, the J call TRBJ1-5; D is unresolved. The CDR3 spans 12 residues. V was pared by 3 bases and J by 7 bases, with 7 bases between. CDR1 and CDR2 (germline): LNHDA, SQIVND (reference sequence).

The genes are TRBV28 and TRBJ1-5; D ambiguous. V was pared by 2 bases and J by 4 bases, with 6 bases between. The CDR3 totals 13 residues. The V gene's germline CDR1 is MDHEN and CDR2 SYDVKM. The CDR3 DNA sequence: TGTGCCAGCAGTTTAGTTTTAAATCAGCCCCAGCATTTT. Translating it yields CASSLVLNQPQHF. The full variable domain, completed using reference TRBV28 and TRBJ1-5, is DVKVTQSSRYLVKRTGEKVFLECVQDMDHENMFWYRQDPGLGLRLIYFSYDVKMKEKGDIPEGYSVSREKKERFSLILESASTNQTSMYLCASSLVLNQPQHFGDGTRLSIL.

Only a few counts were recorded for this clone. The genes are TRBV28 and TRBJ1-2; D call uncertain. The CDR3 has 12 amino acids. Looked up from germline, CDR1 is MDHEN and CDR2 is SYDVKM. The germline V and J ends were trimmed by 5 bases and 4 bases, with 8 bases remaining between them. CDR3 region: CASSVPSYGYTF. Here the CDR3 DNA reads TGTGCCAGCAGTGTCCCGAGCTATGGCTACACCTTC.

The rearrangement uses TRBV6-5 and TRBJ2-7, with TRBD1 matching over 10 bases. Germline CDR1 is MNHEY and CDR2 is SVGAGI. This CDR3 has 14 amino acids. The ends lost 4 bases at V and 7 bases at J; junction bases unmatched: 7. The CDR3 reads CASSFGQGVGEQYF. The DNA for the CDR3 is TGTGCCAGCAGTTTCGGACAGGGGGTCGGAGAGCAGTACTTC.

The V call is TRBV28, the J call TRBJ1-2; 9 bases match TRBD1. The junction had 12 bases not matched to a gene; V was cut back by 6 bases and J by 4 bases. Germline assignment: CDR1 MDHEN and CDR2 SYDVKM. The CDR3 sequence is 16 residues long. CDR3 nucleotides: TGTGCCAGCAGCTTAACGGGACAGGGATTGCTCTATGGCTACACCTTC. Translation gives CASSLTGQGLLYGYTF.

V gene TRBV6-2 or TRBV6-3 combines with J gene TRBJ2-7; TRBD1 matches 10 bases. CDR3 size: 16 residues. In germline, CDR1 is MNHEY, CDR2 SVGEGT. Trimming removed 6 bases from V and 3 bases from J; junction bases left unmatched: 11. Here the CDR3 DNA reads TGTGCCAGCAGCGTTCCGGCGGGACAGGGGTTCTACGAGCAGTACTTC. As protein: CASSVPAGQGFYEQYF.

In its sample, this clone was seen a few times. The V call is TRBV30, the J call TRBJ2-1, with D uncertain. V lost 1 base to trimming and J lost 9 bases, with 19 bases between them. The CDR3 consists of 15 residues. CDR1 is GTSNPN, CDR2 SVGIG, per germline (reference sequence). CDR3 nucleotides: TGTGCCTGGAGTGAGGCAGGATCTTGGGTGGGTGAGCAGTTCTTC. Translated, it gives CAWSEAGSWVGEQFF. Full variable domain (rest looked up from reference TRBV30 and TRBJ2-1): SQTIHQWPATLVQPVGSPLSLECTVEGTSNPNLYWYRQAAGRGLQLLFYSVGIGQISSEVPQNLSASRPQDRQFILSSKKLLLSDSGFYLCAWSEAGSWVGEQFFGPGTRLTVL.

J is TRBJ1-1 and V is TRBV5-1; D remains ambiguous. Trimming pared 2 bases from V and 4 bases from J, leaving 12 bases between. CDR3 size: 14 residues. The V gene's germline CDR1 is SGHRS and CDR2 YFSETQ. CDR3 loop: CASSFSPGGTEAFF. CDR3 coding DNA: TGCGCCAGCAGCTTTTCACCCGGAGGCACTGAAGCTTTCTTT.